The TCR beta chain described here comes from a study of T-cell memory formation after mild COVID-19. In the study overall: Largely donor-specific sequence clusters came from a couple of donors.

TCRdb called the 5' RACE reads again in MiXCR, with one record for every CDR3 protein. The sample holds around 500,000 distinct CDR3 sequences; about 20% are singletons and the top ten take 9% to 15%. This clonotype came up many times. Antigen unknown. Trimming left V 7 bases short and J 1 base short, with 9 bases between. In germline, CDR1 is KGHDR, CDR2 SFDVKD. This CDR3 spans 13 amino acids. General study points: Pre-infection memory showed some responding clones, and this suggested that cross-reactive memory joined. Shrinking CD4+ clones resided mostly in CM and EM, and CD8+ ones in EMRA. A balance of CD4 and CD8 characterized clones contracting day 15 to 85, whereas later expanders leaned CD4+.

The sequenced material came from PBMCs or a T cell subset sorted from them (not recorded which). This clonotype was obtained from an adult woman who had mild COVID-19 (a few samples of this study predate the infection). Cell type and time point are not known. V usage is TRBV24-1 and J usage is TRBJ1-1, with no clear D. CDR3 region: CATSRTENTEAFF. The CDR3 nucleotides read TGTGCCACCAGCCGGACGGAGAACACTGAAGCTTTCTTT.